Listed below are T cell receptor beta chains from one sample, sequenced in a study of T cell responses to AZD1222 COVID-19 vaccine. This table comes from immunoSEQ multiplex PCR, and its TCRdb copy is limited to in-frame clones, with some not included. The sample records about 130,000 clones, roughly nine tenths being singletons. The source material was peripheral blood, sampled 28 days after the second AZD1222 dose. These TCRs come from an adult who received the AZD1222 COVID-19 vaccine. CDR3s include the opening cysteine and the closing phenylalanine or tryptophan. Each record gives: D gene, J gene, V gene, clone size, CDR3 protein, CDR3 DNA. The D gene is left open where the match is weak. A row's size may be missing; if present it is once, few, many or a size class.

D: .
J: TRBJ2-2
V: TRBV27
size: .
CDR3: CASSSLSPGELFF
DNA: TGTGCCAGCAGTTCCCTCAGCCCCGGGGAGCTGTTTTTT

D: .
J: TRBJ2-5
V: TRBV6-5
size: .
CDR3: CASSFTTNRWETQYF
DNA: TGTGCCAGCAGTTTCACCACTAATCGCTGGGAGACCCAGTACTTC

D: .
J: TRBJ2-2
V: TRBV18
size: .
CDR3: CASSLTGELFF
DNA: TGTGCCAGCTCACTCACCGGGGAGCTGTTTTTT

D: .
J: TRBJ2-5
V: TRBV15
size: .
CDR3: CATSSQSVRSETQYF
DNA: TGTGCCACCAGCAGTCAGTCGGTACGAAGCGAGACCCAGTACTTC

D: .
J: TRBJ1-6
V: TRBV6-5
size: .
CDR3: CASSRVPNNSPLHF
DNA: TGTGCCAGCAGCCGGGTCCCTAATAATTCACCCCTCCACTTT

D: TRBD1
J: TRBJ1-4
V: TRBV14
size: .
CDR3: CASSQMVGTGVYEKLFF
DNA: TGTGCCAGCAGCCAGATGGTTGGGACAGGGGTTTACGAAAAACTGTTTTTT

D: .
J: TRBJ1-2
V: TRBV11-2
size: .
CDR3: CASSLDFRAEGGYTF
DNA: TGTGCCAGCAGCTTAGATTTTAGGGCAGAAGGCGGCTACACCTTC

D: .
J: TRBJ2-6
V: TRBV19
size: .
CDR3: CASSMGTPGANVLTF
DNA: TGTGCCAGTAGTATGGGAACACCTGGGGCCAACGTCCTGACTTTC

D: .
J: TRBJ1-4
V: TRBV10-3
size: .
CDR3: CAISESKGGSVNEKLFF
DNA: TGTGCCATCAGTGAGTCTAAGGGTGGCAGCGTTAATGAAAAACTGTTTTTT

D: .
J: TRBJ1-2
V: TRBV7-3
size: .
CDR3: CASSFTRDSGGYTF
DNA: TGTGCCAGCAGCTTCACCAGGGATTCAGGGGGCTACACCTTC

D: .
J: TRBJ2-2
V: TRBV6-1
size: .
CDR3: CASSEAPVNTGELFF
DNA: TGTGCCAGCAGTGAAGCCCCCGTGAACACCGGGGAGCTGTTTTTT

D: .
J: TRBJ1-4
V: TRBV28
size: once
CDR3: CASSLRFGTNEKLFF
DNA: TGTGCCAGCAGTTTACGGTTTGGGACTAATGAAAAACTGTTTTTT

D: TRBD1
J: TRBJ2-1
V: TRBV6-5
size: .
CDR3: CASAYGTGSNEQFF
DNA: TGTGCCAGCGCCTACGGGACAGGTTCCAATGAGCAGTTCTTC

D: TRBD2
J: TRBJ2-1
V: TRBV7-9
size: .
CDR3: CASSLAGLAGDEQFF
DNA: TGTGCCAGCAGCTTAGCCGGACTCGCGGGGGACGAGCAGTTCTTC

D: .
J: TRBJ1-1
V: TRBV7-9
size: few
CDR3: CASSLQNTEAFF
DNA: TGTGCCAGCAGCTTACAGAACACTGAAGCTTTCTTT

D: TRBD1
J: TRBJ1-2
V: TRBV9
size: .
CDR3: CASSPRDRNTF
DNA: TGTGCCAGCAGCCCGCGGGACAGGAACACCTTC

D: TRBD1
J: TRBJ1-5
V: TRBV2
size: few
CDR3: CASSGTGESQPQHF
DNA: TGTGCCAGCAGTGGGACAGGGGAAAGTCAGCCCCAGCATTTT

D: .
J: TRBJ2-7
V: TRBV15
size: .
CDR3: CATSRDRQAYEQYF
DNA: TGTGCCACCAGCAGAGATCGACAAGCCTACGAGCAGTACTTC

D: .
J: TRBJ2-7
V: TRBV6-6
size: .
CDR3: CATTSRHRTAPYEQYF
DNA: TGTGCCACCACATCCCGACACAGGACGGCCCCCTACGAGCAGTACTTC

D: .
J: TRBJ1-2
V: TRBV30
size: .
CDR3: CAWRIGYYGYTF
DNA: TGTGCCTGGAGGATAGGTTACTATGGCTACACCTTC

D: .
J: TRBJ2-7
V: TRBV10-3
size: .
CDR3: CAVTGQSYEQYF
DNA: TGTGCCGTCACCGGACAGTCCTACGAGCAGTACTTC

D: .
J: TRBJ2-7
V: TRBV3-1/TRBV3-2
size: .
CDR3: CASRQGYEQYF
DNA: TGTGCCAGCAGACAGGGCTACGAGCAGTACTTC

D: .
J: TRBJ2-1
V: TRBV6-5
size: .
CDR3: CASSWTHPYNEQFF
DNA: TGTGCCAGCAGTTGGACTCACCCCTACAATGAGCAGTTCTTC

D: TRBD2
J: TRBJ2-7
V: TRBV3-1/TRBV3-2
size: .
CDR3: CASSLPGLEEDEQYF
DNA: TGTGCCAGCAGCCTTCCGGGACTAGAAGAGGACGAGCAGTACTTC

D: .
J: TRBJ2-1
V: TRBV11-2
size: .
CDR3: CASSSSLAGNEQFF
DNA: TGTGCCAGCAGCTCCTCCTTGGCGGGCAATGAGCAGTTCTTC